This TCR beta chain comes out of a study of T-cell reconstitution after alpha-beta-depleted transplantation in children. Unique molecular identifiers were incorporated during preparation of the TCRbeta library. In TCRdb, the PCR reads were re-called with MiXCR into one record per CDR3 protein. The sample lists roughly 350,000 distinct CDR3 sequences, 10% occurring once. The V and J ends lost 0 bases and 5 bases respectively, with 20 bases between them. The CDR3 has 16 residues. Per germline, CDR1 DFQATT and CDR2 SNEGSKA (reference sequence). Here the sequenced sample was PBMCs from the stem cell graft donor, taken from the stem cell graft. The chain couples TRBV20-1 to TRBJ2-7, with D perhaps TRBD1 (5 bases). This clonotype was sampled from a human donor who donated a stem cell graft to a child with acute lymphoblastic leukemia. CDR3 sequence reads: CSARDRLKARVHEQYF. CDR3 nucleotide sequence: TGCAGTGCTAGAGATCGACTTAAGGCCAGGGTACACGAGCAGTACTTC.